This T cell receptor beta chain appears in the sequencing data of a study of T cells after yellow fever vaccination. The study, taken as a whole, reports: The study re-detected most primary-vaccination clones after the booster (96% CD4, almost 90% CD8). Any FACS-sorted repertoire could hold abundant clonotypes that contaminate it from the bulk population.

As to this clonotype: Its antigen is undetermined.

Synthesis of TCR cDNA relied on 5'RACE template switching, which attached a universal primer site and UMIs. MiXCR, run by TCRdb on the 5' RACE reads, gives a single entry per CDR3 protein. The table shows around 300,000 distinct CDR3 sequences, with around 4.5% occurring only once. The CDR3 sequence is 13 residues long. V was clipped by 1 base and J by 8 bases, with 11 bases between them. Per the germline V gene, CDR1 is SGHTA and CDR2 is FQGNSA. Sequenced here: PBMCs, sampled 15 days after the yellow fever booster vaccination. The gene calls are TRBV7-2 and TRBJ1-1, with a tentative D call TRBD1 (6 bases). The clonotype originates from a man aged 18 to 35 who received the YFV17D yellow fever vaccine. Written as DNA, the CDR3 is TGTGCCAGCAGCTTAGGCACAGGGAGAGAAGCTTTCTTT. Residues: CASSLGTGREAFF.